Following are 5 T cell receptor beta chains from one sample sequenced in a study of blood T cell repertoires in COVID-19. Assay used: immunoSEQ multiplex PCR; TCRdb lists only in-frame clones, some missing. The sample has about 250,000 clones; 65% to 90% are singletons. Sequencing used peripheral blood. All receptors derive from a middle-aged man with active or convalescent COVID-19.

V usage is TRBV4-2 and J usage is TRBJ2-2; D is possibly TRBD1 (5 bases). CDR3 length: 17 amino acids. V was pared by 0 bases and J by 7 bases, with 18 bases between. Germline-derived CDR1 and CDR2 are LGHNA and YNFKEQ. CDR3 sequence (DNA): TGTGCCAGCAGCCAAGATTGGGGCGGTATCGGAAACGGGGAGCTGTTTTTT. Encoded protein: CASSQDWGGIGNGELFF.

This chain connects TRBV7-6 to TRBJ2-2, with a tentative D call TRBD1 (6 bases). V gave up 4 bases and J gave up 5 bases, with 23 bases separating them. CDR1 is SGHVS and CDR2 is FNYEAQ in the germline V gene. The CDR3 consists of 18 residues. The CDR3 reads CASSSTQQGFEGTGELFF. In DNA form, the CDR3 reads TGTGCCAGCAGCTCTACTCAACAGGGTTTCGAGGGTACCGGGGAGCTGTTTTTT.

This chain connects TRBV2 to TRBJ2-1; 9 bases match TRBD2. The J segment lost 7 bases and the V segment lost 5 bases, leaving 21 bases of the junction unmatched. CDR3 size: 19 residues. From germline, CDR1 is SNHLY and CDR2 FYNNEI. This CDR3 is CASSSSGESRESRENEQFF. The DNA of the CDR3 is TGTGCCAGCAGTTCTAGCGGGGAAAGCCGGGAATCGAGGGAGAATGAGCAGTTCTTC. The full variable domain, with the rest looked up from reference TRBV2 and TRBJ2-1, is EPEVTQTPSHQVTQMGQEVILRCVPISNHLYFYWYRQILGQKVEFLVSFYNNEISEKSEIFDDQFSVERPDGSNFTLKIRSTKLEDSAMYFCASSSSGESRESRENEQFFGPGTRLTVL.

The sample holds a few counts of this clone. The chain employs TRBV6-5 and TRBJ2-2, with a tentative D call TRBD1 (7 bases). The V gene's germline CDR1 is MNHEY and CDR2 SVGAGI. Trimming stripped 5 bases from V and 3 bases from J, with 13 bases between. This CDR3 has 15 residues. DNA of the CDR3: TGTGCCAGCAGTCCGATCAGGGGGGACACCGGGGAGCTGTTTTTT. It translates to CASSPIRGDTGELFF.

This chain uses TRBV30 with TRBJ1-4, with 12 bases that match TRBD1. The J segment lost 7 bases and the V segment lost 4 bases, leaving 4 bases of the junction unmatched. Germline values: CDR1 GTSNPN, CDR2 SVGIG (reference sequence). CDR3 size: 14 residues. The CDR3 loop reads CAWTGTGGGEKLFF. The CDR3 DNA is TGTGCCTGGACCGGGACAGGGGGCGGTGAAAAACTGTTTTTT. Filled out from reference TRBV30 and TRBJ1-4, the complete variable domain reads SQTIHQWPATLVQPVGSPLSLECTVEGTSNPNLYWYRQAAGRGLQLLFYSVGIGQISSEVPQNLSASRPQDRQFILSSKKLLLSDSGFYLCAWTGTGGGEKLFFGSGTQLSVL.